The 2 T cell receptor beta chains listed next were all sequenced from one sample in a study of cytomegalovirus exposure and HLA in healthy donors. The PCR employed 60 Vbeta primers together with 13 Jbeta primers. The assay was immunoSEQ multiplex PCR, and TCRdb's table has in-frame clones only and misses some. The table shows about 160,000 clones, with more than 75% occurring only once. The sample was PBMCs. The receptors here all came from a girl between 10 and 17 years old in good health and CMV-seropositive.

The chain has TRBV5-6 and TRBJ1-5; D not resolved. The CDR3 has 14 residues. Per germline, CDR1 SGHDT and CDR2 YYEEEE. V was pared by 4 bases and J by 0 bases, with 8 bases between. CDR3 in DNA: TGTGCCAGCAGCCCACGGGATAGCAATCAGCCCCAGCATTTT. It yields the protein CASSPRDSNQPQHF.

This clone has more than one count but fewer than ten. The chain employs TRBV7-9 and TRBJ1-2; 7 bases are a match to TRBD1. Germline-derived CDR1 and CDR2 are SEHNR and FQNEAQ (reference sequence). CDR3 length: 13 amino acids. The V segment lost 4 bases and the J segment 1 base; nucleotides outside the gene matches: 0. The CDR3 region is CASSWDSNYGYTF. The DNA of the CDR3 is TGTGCCAGCAGCTGGGACAGTAACTATGGCTACACCTTC.